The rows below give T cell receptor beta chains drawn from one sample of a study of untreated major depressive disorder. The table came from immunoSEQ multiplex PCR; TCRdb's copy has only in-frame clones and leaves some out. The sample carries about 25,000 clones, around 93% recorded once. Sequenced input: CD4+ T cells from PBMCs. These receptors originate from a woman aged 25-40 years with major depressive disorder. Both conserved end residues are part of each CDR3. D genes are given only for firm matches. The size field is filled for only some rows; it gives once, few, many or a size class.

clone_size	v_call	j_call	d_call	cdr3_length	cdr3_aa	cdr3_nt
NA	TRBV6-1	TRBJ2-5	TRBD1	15	CASSELTGGGETQYF	TGTGCCAGCAGTGAACTCACAGGGGGTGGAGAGACCCAGTACTTC
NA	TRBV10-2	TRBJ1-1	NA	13	CASTFGGYTEAFF	TGCGCCAGCACCTTTGGGGGGTACACTGAAGCTTTCTTT
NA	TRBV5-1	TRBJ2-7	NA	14	CASSMSGILYEQYF	TGCGCCAGCAGCATGTCAGGAATCCTCTACGAGCAGTACTTC
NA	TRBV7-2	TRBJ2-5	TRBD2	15	CASSLRRGGRETQYF	TGTGCCAGCAGCTTAAGACGGGGGGGCCGGGAGACCCAGTACTTC
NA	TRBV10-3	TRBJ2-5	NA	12	CAISGSQETQYF	TGTGCCATCAGTGGGTCACAAGAGACCCAGTACTTC
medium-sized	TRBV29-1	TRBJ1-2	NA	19	CSVPAEGEVNFYDFYGYTF	TGCAGCGTTCCCGCCGAGGGAGAGGTTAATTTTTACGACTTCTATGGCTACACCTTC
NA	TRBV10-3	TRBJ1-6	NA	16	CAISESTQPYNSPLHF	TGTGCCATCAGTGAGTCAACGCAGCCCTATAATTCACCCCTCCACTTT
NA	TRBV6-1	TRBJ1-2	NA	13	CASSKTVNYGYTF	TGTGCCAGCAGCAAGACCGTCAACTATGGCTACACCTTC
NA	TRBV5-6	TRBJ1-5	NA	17	CASSLGNRAYSNQPQHF	TGTGCCAGCAGCTTGGGAAACAGGGCGTATAGCAATCAGCCCCAGCATTTT
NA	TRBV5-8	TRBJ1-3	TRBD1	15	CASSFTGGTGNTIYF	TGTGCCAGCAGCTTCACAGGGGGCACTGGAAACACCATATATTTT
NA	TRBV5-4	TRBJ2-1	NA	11	CASSLVAEQFF	TGTGCCAGCAGCTTGGTCGCCGAGCAGTTCTTC
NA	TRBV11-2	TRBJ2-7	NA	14	CASSLEARSYEQYF	TGTGCCAGCAGCTTAGAGGCCAGATCCTACGAGCAGTACTTC
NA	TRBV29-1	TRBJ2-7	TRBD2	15	CSVEKGAGGAYEQYF	TGCAGCGTTGAAAAAGGAGCGGGAGGGGCCTACGAGCAGTACTTC
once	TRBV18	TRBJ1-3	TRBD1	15	CASSPPQGAGNTIYF	TGTGCCAGCTCACCACCACAGGGGGCCGGAAACACCATATATTTT
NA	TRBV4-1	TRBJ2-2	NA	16	CASSQVKGGGTGELFF	TGCGCCAGCAGCCAAGTAAAGGGAGGTGGGACCGGGGAGCTGTTTTTT
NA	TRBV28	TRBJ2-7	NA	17	CASSRISGSGSSYEQYF	TGTGCCAGCAGTCGGATCTCAGGGAGCGGTTCCTCCTACGAGCAGTACTTC
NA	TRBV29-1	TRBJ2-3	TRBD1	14	CSGEGATHADTQYF	TGCAGCGGTGAGGGGGCGACACACGCAGATACGCAGTATTTT
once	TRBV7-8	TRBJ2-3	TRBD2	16	CASSSTSGRGVDTQYF	TGTGCCAGCAGCTCTACTAGCGGGAGGGGGGTAGATACGCAGTATTTT
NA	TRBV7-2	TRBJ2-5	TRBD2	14	CASSSGLAGWTQYF	TGTGCCAGCAGCTCCGGACTAGCGGGGTGGACCCAGTACTTC
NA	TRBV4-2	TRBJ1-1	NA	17	CASSQEQYGGRTTEAFF	TGTGCCAGCAGCCAAGAACAGTACGGCGGGCGGACGACTGAAGCTTTCTTT
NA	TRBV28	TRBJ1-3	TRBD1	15	CASSLPGTGGNTIYF	TGTGCCAGCAGTTTACCCGGGACAGGTGGAAACACCATATATTTT
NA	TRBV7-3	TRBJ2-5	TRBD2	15	CASSPGGGSWETQYF	TGTGCCAGCAGCCCCGGCGGGGGGTCTTGGGAGACCCAGTACTTC
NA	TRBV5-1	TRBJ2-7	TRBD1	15	CASSLEGTGLYEQYF	TGCGCCAGCAGCTTGGAGGGGACAGGTTTATACGAGCAGTACTTC
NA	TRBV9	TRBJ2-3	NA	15	CASSATGVSTDTQYF	TGTGCCAGCAGCGCCACGGGGGTTAGCACAGATACGCAGTATTTT
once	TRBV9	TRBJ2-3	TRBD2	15	CASSVAGGPVDTQYF	TGTGCCAGCAGCGTAGCGGGGGGGCCCGTGGATACGCAGTATTTT
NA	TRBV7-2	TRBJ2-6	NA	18	CASSQRALSYSGANVLTF	TGTGCCAGCAGCCAGCGGGCACTCTCGTATTCTGGGGCCAACGTCCTGACTTTC
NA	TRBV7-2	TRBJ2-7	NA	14	CASSPGGGSGEQYF	TGTGCCAGCAGCCCTGGTGGGGGTTCTGGCGAGCAGTACTTC
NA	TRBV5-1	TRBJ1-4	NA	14	CASSLGHGNEKLFF	TGCGCCAGCAGCTTGGGACACGGGAATGAAAAACTGTTTTTT
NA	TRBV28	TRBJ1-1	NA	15	CASSPSPFSVTEAFF	TGTGCCAGCAGTCCCTCGCCGTTCAGCGTCACTGAAGCTTTCTTT
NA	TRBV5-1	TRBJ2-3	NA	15	CASSLGAGSTDTQYF	TGCGCCAGCAGCTTGGGGGCGGGGAGCACAGATACGCAGTATTTT
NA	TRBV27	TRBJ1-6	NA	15	CASSLSPGGNSPLHF	TGTGCCAGCAGTTTATCCCCTGGGGGTAATTCACCCCTCCACTTT
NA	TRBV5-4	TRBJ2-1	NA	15	CASRTAGGRYNEQFF	TGTGCCAGCAGGACAGCCGGGGGGCGATACAATGAGCAGTTCTTC
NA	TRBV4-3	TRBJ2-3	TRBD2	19	CASSQDYGSGGFNRDTQYF	TGCGCCAGCAGCCAAGATTATGGTAGCGGGGGGTTTAATAGAGATACGCAGTATTTT
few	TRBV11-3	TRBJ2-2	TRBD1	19	CASSLTYGTGGPNTGELFF	TGTGCCAGCAGCTTAACTTATGGGACAGGGGGCCCGAACACCGGGGAGCTGTTTTTT
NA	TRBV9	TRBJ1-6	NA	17	CASSAQSGGASGSPLHF	TGTGCCAGCAGCGCCCAAAGTGGGGGGGCCTCTGGGTCACCCCTCCACTTT
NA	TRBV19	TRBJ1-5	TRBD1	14	CASSQGASNQPQHF	TGTGCCAGCAGCCAGGGGGCGAGCAATCAGCCCCAGCATTTT
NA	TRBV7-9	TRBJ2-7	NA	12	CASSRAGYEQYF	TGTGCCAGCAGCAGAGCGGGCTACGAGCAGTACTTC
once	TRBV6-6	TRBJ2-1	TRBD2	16	CASSYHNSGARNEQFF	TGTGCCAGCAGTTACCATAATAGCGGGGCCAGGAATGAGCAGTTCTTC
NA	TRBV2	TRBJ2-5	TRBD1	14	CASNLDRGQETQYF	TGTGCCAGCAACTTAGACAGGGGCCAAGAGACCCAGTACTTC